The 27 T cell receptor beta chains in this list originate from one sample, sequenced in a study of post-analysis software for immune sequencing data (dated by TCRdb to between 2014 and 2016). Study-wide findings and limitations: Significantly higher frequencies in patients than in controls were found for roughly 5 TRBV segments, including TRBV5-6, TRBV5-1 and TRBV20-1.

Antigens of these TCRs are unknown. The library relied on PCR. Sequencing took place on an Illumina HiSeq 2500. Unique molecular identifiers were incorporated into TCR beta cDNA libraries to reduce PCR and sequencing biases. TCRdb trimmed the raw reads at Q25, called clones with MiXCR and kept productive beta chains. Each entry merges the rows of one CDR3 protein and shows their most common DNA and genes. The sample profile shows about 810,000 distinct CDR3 sequences; about 50% of them were found once. The ten largest clones capture roughly 4.4% of the sample. Sequences were obtained from blood. These receptor sequences come from a girl aged 10-17 years with multiple sclerosis.

The chain joins TRBV29-1 to TRBJ1-2; the D gene is possibly TRBD1 (6 bases). The CDR3 is 12 residues long. Trimming stripped 7 bases from V and 0 bases from J, with 9 bases between. In germline, CDR1 is SQVTM, CDR2 ANQGSEA. The CDR3 DNA sequence: TGCAGCGCAGGGGTCACTAACTATGGCTACACCTTC. Translation: CSAGVTNYGYTF. Looking up the rest from reference TRBV29-1 and TRBJ1-2 gives the full variable domain: SAVISQKPSRDICQRGTSLTIQCQVDSQVTMMFWYRQQPGQSLTLIATANQGSEATYESGFVIDKFPISRPNLTFSTLTVSNMSPEDSSIYLCSAGVTNYGYTFGSGTRLTVV.

This clonotype was recorded a few times. The CDR3 bases are TGCAGCTCACAGGCGTGGGGGACCTCCTACAATGAGCAGTTCTTC. Residues: CSSQAWGTSYNEQFF. V and J are TRBV20-1 and TRBJ2-1; D tentatively reads TRBD1 or TRBD2 (5 bases each). This CDR3 region has 15 residues. Looked up from germline, CDR1 is DFQATT and CDR2 is SNEGSKA (reference sequence).

The table lists this clonotype with a count of one. J is TRBJ2-5 and V is TRBV13; D ambiguous. Gene TRBJ2-7 matches the end of the DNA better, so the J call may be wrong. The germline V gene has CDR1 PRHDT and CDR2 FYEKMQ (reference sequence). The CDR3 totals 15 residues. The CDR3 here is CASSLRSSWSNEQYF. For the CDR3, the DNA is TGTGCCAGCAGCTTACGGTCTAGTTGGTCTAACGAGCAGTACTTC.

V is TRBV29-1 and J is TRBJ2-4, with D uncertain. In germline, CDR1 is SQVTM, CDR2 ANQGSEA. There are 12 residues in the CDR3. Between the trimmed V and J ends, which lost 4 bases and 13 bases, there was a span of 17 bases. CDR3 bases: TGCAGCGTTGGTAGGTCCTACAATGAGCAGTACTTC. It yields the protein CSVGRSYNEQYF.

The chain recombines TRBV5-1 with TRBJ2-6; possible D gene TRBD2, 5 bases. The CDR3 is made up of 15 amino acids. Between the trimmed V and J ends, which lost 7 bases and 1 base, there was a span of 12 bases. Germline V gives CDR1 SGHRS, CDR2 YFSETQ. CDR3 sequence reads: CASSTTRSGANVLTF. CDR3 nucleotide sequence: TGCGCCAGCTCAACTACTAGGTCTGGGGCCAACGTCCTGACTTTC.

The chain recombines TRBV20-1 with TRBJ2-5; tentatively, D is TRBD1 (5 bases). The J call is uncertain, as TRBJ2-7 better fits the DNA end. The CDR3 totals 9 residues. Germline V CDR1 and CDR2: DFQATT, SNEGSKA (reference sequence). The CDR3 DNA follows: TGCAGTGCAGGGGACGAGCAGTACTTC. The encoded protein is CSAGDEQYF.

J is TRBJ2-7 and V is TRBV7-9; 7 bases align to TRBD1. The CDR3 has 14 residues. Germline values: CDR1 SEHNR, CDR2 FQNEAQ (reference sequence). V lost 5 bases, J lost 7 bases, and 11 bases stayed unmatched. CDR3 sequence (DNA): TGTGCCAGCAGCCTAAGCGGACAGGCCCTTGAGCAGTACTTC. This gives the protein CASSLSGQALEQYF.

V gene TRBV20-1 combines with J gene TRBJ2-5, with TRBD2 identical over 8 bases. V lost 4 bases, J lost 5 bases, and 15 bases stayed unmatched. The V gene's germline CDR1 is DFQATT and CDR2 SNEGSKA (reference sequence). The CDR3 contains 16 residues. The CDR3: CSANSVVAGTGETQYF. The CDR3 bases are TGCAGTGCTAACTCCGTAGTAGCGGGAACGGGGGAGACCCAGTACTTC.

The chain links TRBV10-3 to TRBJ2-7, with 10 bases aligning to TRBD2. The end of the DNA aligns better with TRBJ2-5, so the J call may be wrong. The CDR3 spans 14 residues. Germline V gives CDR1 ENHRY, CDR2 SYGVKD. The CDR3 loop reads CAISEGLAEKTQYF. The CDR3 bases are TGTGCCATCAGTGAGGGACTAGCGGAGAAGACCCAGTACTTC.

The rearrangement uses TRBV9 and TRBJ2-5; weak D call: TRBD2 (5 bases). This CDR3 has 16 residues. Germline-derived CDR1 and CDR2 are SGDLS and YYNGEE. V was clipped by 0 bases and J by 0 bases, with 12 bases between them. The CDR3 region is CASSVATGSNQETQYF. The DNA of the CDR3 is TGTGCCAGCAGCGTAGCTACGGGGTCTAACCAAGAGACCCAGTACTTC.

The chain carries TRBV20-1 and TRBJ1-5; possibly TRBD1 for D (5 bases). Germline CDR1 is DFQATT and CDR2 is SNEGSKA (reference sequence). V was trimmed by 5 bases and J by 2 bases, leaving 19 bases between them. CDR3 length: 16 residues. The CDR3 sequence: CSAGLGAGRGNQPQHF. CDR3 nucleotides: TGCAGTGCTGGTCTCGGGGCAGGTAGGGGCAATCAGCCCCAGCATTTT.

The chain joins TRBV6-4 to TRBJ2-1, with D maybe TRBD2 (6 bases). The V end was cut by 2 bases, the J end by 0 bases, with 11 bases between. The CDR3 is 16 amino acids. The germline CDR1 and CDR2 sequences are MRHNA and SNTAGT. CDR3 DNA sequence: TGTGCCAGCAGTGACGAGGCGGGAAGCTCCTACAATGAGCAGTTCTTC. Protein: CASSDEAGSSYNEQFF.

The chain recombines TRBV10-3 with TRBJ2-1; no reliable D call. Germline V lookup: CDR1 ENHRY, CDR2 SYGVKD. The CDR3 has 13 residues. V dropped 2 bases and J dropped 7 bases, with 9 bases sitting between them. For the CDR3, the DNA is TGTGCCATCAGTGAGATGAAAGGGAATGAGCAGTTCTTC. Translating it yields CAISEMKGNEQFF.

This clonotype has just a few counts. The chain joins TRBV20-1 to TRBJ2-1, with D unresolved. Deletions cut 5 bases from V and 3 bases from J, with 14 bases between. CDR3 length: 14 residues. Looked up from germline, CDR1 is DFQATT and CDR2 is SNEGSKA (reference sequence). The chain's CDR3 is CSAAPDTNYNEQFF. CDR3 in DNA: TGCAGTGCTGCCCCCGACACCAACTACAATGAGCAGTTCTTC.

This clonotype was detected a few times. The DNA of the CDR3 is TGTGCCAGCCGTCCGGGGAGCTACGAGCAGTACTTC. This codes for CASRPGSYEQYF. This sequence joins TRBV12-3 or TRBV12-4 and TRBJ2-7, with D tentatively TRBD2 (5 bases). The germline V and J ends were trimmed by 8 bases and 3 bases, with 11 bases remaining between them. This CDR3 spans 12 amino acids.

V gene TRBV12-3 or TRBV12-4 combines with J gene TRBJ2-3; D could derive from TRBD1 or TRBD2 (5 bases each). V lost 4 bases, J lost 9 bases, and 17 bases lay in between. CDR3 length: 14 residues. The CDR3 protein is CASSSEGPTRTQYF. In DNA, the CDR3 is TGTGCCAGCAGTTCAGAGGGGCCAACTAGGACGCAGTATTTT.

This clonotype was found a few times. The chain recombines TRBV4-1 with TRBJ2-1; D is perhaps TRBD2 (5 bases). Germline assignment: CDR1 MGHRA and CDR2 YSYEKL. This CDR3 contains 16 residues. Deletions cut 1 base from V and 6 bases from J, with 16 bases between. The CDR3 region is CASSQVALQGSNEQFF. CDR3 in DNA: TGCGCCAGCAGCCAAGTGGCACTTCAAGGGAGCAATGAGCAGTTCTTC.

This clonotype has just one count. The chain links TRBV21-1 to TRBJ2-7; no DNA check was done on the table's D call, TRBD1. The DNA end is more similar to TRBJ2-5, so the J call may be wrong. TRBV21-1 corresponds to a pseudogene. CDR3 size: 14 residues. The CDR3 reads CASSKGSGGKTQYF. CDR3 sequence (DNA): TGTGCCAGCAGCAAAGGATCAGGGGGAAAGACCCAGTACTTC.

The chain has TRBV5-1 and TRBJ2-5; 7 nucleotides match TRBD1. CDR1 is SGHRS and CDR2 is YFSETQ in the germline V gene. The trim removed 4 bases at V and 5 bases at J, leaving 20 bases unmatched. The CDR3 sequence is 18 residues long. For the CDR3, the DNA is TGCGCCAGCAGCCTCCTGGAACAGGGACAGCTGTGGAGGGAGACCCAGTACTTC. Translating it yields CASSLLEQGQLWRETQYF.

This chain uses TRBV5-1 with TRBJ2-5; the D gene is possibly TRBD2 (5 bases). The V end lost 4 bases, the J end lost 4 bases, and 14 bases lay between the germline ends. CDR3 length: 14 residues. CDR1 is SGHRS, CDR2 YFSETQ, per germline. The CDR3 sequence: CASSVVRGRETQYF. As DNA, the CDR3 is TGCGCCAGCAGCGTCGTACGAGGGAGAGAGACCCAGTACTTC.

This chain links TRBV25-1 with TRBJ2-7; no clear D gene. V was pared by 5 bases and J by 5 bases, with 19 bases between. This CDR3 has 15 amino acids. In germline, CDR1 is MGHDK, CDR2 SYGVNS. CDR3 loop: CASSSLSTPQDEQYF. CDR3 nucleotides: TGTGCCAGCAGTTCCCTCTCAACTCCCCAGGACGAGCAGTACTTC.

This clonotype turned up a few times. This chain joins TRBV24-1 and TRBJ2-1, with D perhaps matching TRBD1 or TRBD2 (5 bases each). Germline loops: CDR1 KGHDR, CDR2 SFDVKD. This CDR3 is built from 14 residues. V was cut by 3 bases and J by 7 bases, with 12 bases left in between. CDR3 residues: CATSDTGPKNEQFF. CDR3 bases: TGTGCCACCAGTGATACGGGACCTAAGAATGAGCAGTTCTTC.

The chain recombines TRBV12-3 or TRBV12-4 with TRBJ2-1, with a tentative D call TRBD1 (6 bases). V lost 3 bases to trimming and J lost 8 bases, with 14 bases between them. The CDR3 is made up of 14 amino acids. The CDR3 DNA follows: TGTGCCAGCAGTTTTAGCCAGGGGAAGGATGAGCAGTTCTTC. The encoded protein is CASSFSQGKDEQFF.

As concerns this clonotype: One end of the junction is discordant with germline, which a read error may explain. The CDR3 spells CASSLSGPRPPHF. For the CDR3, the DNA is TGTGCCAGCAGTTTATCGGGCCCAAGACCCCCCCACTTT. The chain links TRBV27 to TRBJ1-6; D remains unclear. Germline CDR1 and CDR2: MNHEY and SMNVEV (reference sequence). The CDR3 covers 13 residues.

The rearrangement uses TRBV20-1 and TRBJ2-5, with D perhaps matching TRBD2 (5 bases). This CDR3 has 13 amino acids. The germline V gene encodes CDR1 DFQATT and CDR2 SNEGSKA (reference sequence). Trimming cost V 5 bases and J 7 bases, with 17 bases left between them. CDR3 nucleotide sequence: TGCAGTGCTGCCGGACTGCCCTGGGGGACCCAGTACTTC. Translated, it gives CSAAGLPWGTQYF.

This rearrangement joins TRBV12-3 or TRBV12-4 to TRBJ2-2; 13 bases map to TRBD2. The J segment lost 2 bases and the V segment lost 6 bases, leaving 12 bases of the junction unmatched. The CDR3 contains 19 residues. This CDR3 is CASSTQLLAGGPNTGELFF. The DNA for the CDR3 is TGTGCCAGCAGCACACAGTTACTAGCGGGAGGGCCCAACACCGGGGAGCTGTTTTTT.

This chain connects TRBV25-1 to TRBJ2-3; D is ambiguous. CDR1 MGHDK and CDR2 SYGVNS come from the germline V gene. Trimming pared 6 bases from V and 3 bases from J, leaving 13 bases between. The CDR3 extends over 14 amino acids. As DNA, the CDR3 is TGTGCCAGCAGAGCCTCGTTGGGGACAGATACGCAGTATTTT. Amino acids: CASRASLGTDTQYF.